This T cell receptor beta chain stems from a study of CD8 T cells in ankylosing spondylitis. One entry per CDR3 protein, called by TCRdb with MiXCR from the 5' RACE reads. The data show 300,000 to 350,000 distinct CDR3 sequences, about a fifth seen once. Study-wide points: Typical of ankylosing spondylitis blood, it appeared, was a TCR beta motif of under 10 highly homologous variants. In ankylosing spondylitis patients, matched synovial fluid reportedly showed significant enrichment of disease-linked clones.

V was shortened by 7 bases and J by 5 bases, with 12 bases between the two germline ends. CDR3 length: 14 amino acids. At least ten counts were recorded for this clonotype. Its target is unknown. The gene calls are TRBV12-3 or TRBV12-4 and TRBJ1-6; D is unclear. The receptor was isolated from a female donor with ankylosing spondylitis or in good health (not recorded which). The sample was blood, either unsorted or a sorted T cell fraction (not recorded which). The CDR3 nucleotides read TGTGCCAGCACCCTCGGAGCAGATAATTCACCCCTCCACTTT. Its translation is CASTLGADNSPLHF.